The 6 T cell receptor beta chains listed next were all sequenced from one sample in a study of T cells in Graves' hyperthyroidism and ophthalmopathy. Amplified regions were TCR beta CDR3 sequences from RNA transcripts. Primed by the HTBI set, a first-round RT-PCR was run on the TCR CDR3. MiXCR, run by TCRdb on the multiplex PCR reads, gives a single entry per CDR3 protein. Found here are under 650,000 distinct CDR3 sequences, around 15% of them singletons; the top ten hold 3.8%. Sequenced material: blood. These TCRs come from a woman in her twenties or thirties with Graves' hyperthyroidism.

J is TRBJ1-2 and V is TRBV6-6; D is unclear. The length of the CDR3 is 17 residues. Trimming left V 0 bases short and J 4 bases short, with 18 bases between. Germline V CDR1 and CDR2: MNHNY, SVGAGI (reference sequence). CDR3 nucleotides: TGTGCCAGCAGTTACTCGAGGGCAGTTAAAGGGCTCTATGGCTACACCTTC. Residues: CASSYSRAVKGLYGYTF.

This clonotype has ten or more counts. V usage is TRBV7-2 and J usage is TRBJ2-7; D not certain. Germline CDR1 and CDR2: SGHTA and FQGNSA. V gave up 1 base and J gave up 3 bases, with 4 bases separating them. CDR3 length: 12 residues. CDR3 nucleotide sequence: TGTGCCAGCAGCTTAGTTGTCTACGAGCAGTACTTC. Protein sequence: CASSLVVYEQYF.

This clonotype was counted many times. V and J are TRBV7-9 and TRBJ2-1; D remains unclear. The CDR3 length is 14 residues. V lost 0 bases to trimming and J lost 4 bases, with 7 bases between them. The germline V gene encodes CDR1 SEHNR and CDR2 FQNEAQ (reference sequence). CDR3 sequence (DNA): TGTGCCAGCAGCTTAGCGAGTCAGTACAATGAGCAGTTCTTC. This encodes CASSLASQYNEQFF.

This clonotype was seen ten or more times. The genes are TRBV28 and TRBJ2-1; possible D gene TRBD2, 6 bases. Trimming took 6 bases from V and 6 from J, leaving 12 bases between them. The germline V gene has CDR1 MDHEN and CDR2 SYDVKM. This CDR3 spans 13 amino acids. The CDR3 DNA reads TGTGCCAGCAGACTAAACGGGGGCAATGAGCAGTTCTTC. Residues: CASRLNGGNEQFF.

To note about this clonotype: A read error is possible here, since a much larger clone lies one base away. The V gene is TRBV28, the J gene TRBJ2-7, with TRBD2 as a possible D gene (6 bases). CDR1 and CDR2 (germline): MDHEN, SYDVKM. V was pared by 5 bases and J by 5 bases, with 16 bases between. The length of the CDR3 is 14 residues. CDR3 amino acids: CASSLRERENEQYF. CDR3 nucleotide sequence: TGTGCCAGCAGTCTCCGGGAGAGGGAAAACGAGCAGTACTTC.

At least ten counts were recorded for this clonotype. The V and J genes are TRBV28 and TRBJ2-5; possibly TRBD1 or TRBD2 for D (6 bases each). Germline-derived CDR1 and CDR2 are MDHEN and SYDVKM. V lost 3 bases and J lost 2, with 13 bases in between. CDR3 size: 15 residues. This CDR3 is CASSLFAGTQETQYF. DNA for the CDR3: TGTGCCAGCAGTTTGTTCGCGGGGACACAAGAGACCCAGTACTTC.